This T cell receptor (beta chain) emerged from a study of T cell changes during pregnancy in multiple sclerosis. The method was immunoSEQ multiplex PCR; TCRdb's version includes in-frame clones alone and lacks a portion of them. Altogether over 55,000 clones are present, 85% to 95% being singletons, with the ten largest covering roughly 3.2%. Germline V gene sequence: CDR1 SGHVS, CDR2 FNYEAQ. The CDR3 has 14 residues. The ends were cut back, 5 bases at V and 3 bases at J, with 14 bases in the middle. The sequences come from CD8+ T cells from peripheral blood mononuclear cells, collected in the third trimester of pregnancy. This chain uses TRBV7-6 with TRBJ2-7; possible D gene TRBD2, 6 bases. The receptor's source is a female donor in good health, enrolled as a control in a pregnancy study. The CDR3 nucleotides read TGTGCCAGCAGCCCCGGGACTCAAGGCTACGAGCAGTACTTC. Translating it yields CASSPGTQGYEQYF.